One and the same sample provided the 21 T cell receptor beta chains below, sequenced in a study of T cell changes during pregnancy in multiple sclerosis. Method: immunoSEQ multiplex PCR; TCRdb's copy keeps in-frame clones and lacks some. The repertoire holds some 54,000 clones, about 92% seen once, with about 1.7% in the top ten. Specimen: peripheral blood, collected after pregnancy. The receptors were gathered from a female donor with multiple sclerosis, enrolled in a pregnancy study.

The chain joins TRBV12-5 to TRBJ2-1, with 9 bases matching TRBD2. This CDR3 has 15 residues. With 3 bases clipped from V and 6 bases from J, the junction kept 6 bases outside the gene matches. Germline V gives CDR1 LGHNT, CDR2 FRNRAP. The chain's CDR3 is CASGLIGGRANEQFF. In nucleotides, the CDR3 is TGTGCTAGTGGTTTAATCGGCGGGAGGGCCAATGAGCAGTTCTTC.

About this clone itself: This specimen includes other DNA sequences encoding the same CDR3. The chain carries TRBV9 and TRBJ2-2, with a weak D call TRBD2 (5 bases). V was cut by 0 bases and J by 7 bases, with 7 bases left in between. The length of the CDR3 is 13 residues. Per the germline V gene, CDR1 is SGDLS and CDR2 is YYNGEE. The CDR3 reads CASSVVGGGELFF. The CDR3 region has the DNA TGTGCCAGCAGCGTAGTAGGAGGCGGGGAGCTGTTTTTT.

This clone appeared a single time. This chain uses TRBV10-3 with TRBJ2-5, with 11 bases aligning to TRBD2. V lost 6 bases and J lost 5; bases outside the gene matches: 8. This CDR3 is built from 15 residues. Germline-derived CDR1 and CDR2 are ENHRY and SYGVKD. The CDR3 region is CAIRMNSGRGETQYF. The CDR3 coding sequence is TGTGCCATCAGAATGAATAGCGGGAGGGGTGAGACCCAGTACTTC.

The V gene is TRBV7-3, the J gene TRBJ2-1; 8 bases agree with TRBD1. Germline assignment: CDR1 SGHTA and CDR2 FQGTGA. J gave up 9 bases and V 4 bases, and 5 bases lay outside the gene matches. This CDR3 is built from 13 residues. The DNA for the CDR3 is TGTGCCAGCAGCTCCGGACAGGGCGGTGAGCAGTTCTTC. This codes for CASSSGQGGEQFF.

CDR3 coding DNA: TGTGCCACCAGCAGAGAGCGGGACCGCCAAGGGGCGTACTTC. Translated: CATSRERDRQGAYF. V usage is TRBV15 and J usage is TRBJ2-7, with D possibly TRBD2 on 6 matching bases. CDR3 length: 14 residues. Germline V lookup: CDR1 LNHNV, CDR2 YYDKDF (reference sequence). V shed 0 bases and J shed 12 bases, with 18 bases lying between them.

The chain has TRBV6-5 and TRBJ2-2, with TRBD1 matching 7 bases. V gave up 5 bases and J gave up 1 base; unmatched junction bases: 4. The CDR3 sequence is 15 residues long. In germline, CDR1 is MNHEY, CDR2 SVGAGI. The CDR3 spells CASSRQGMNTGELFF. The DNA of the CDR3 is TGTGCCAGCAGTCGACAGGGAATGAACACCGGGGAGCTGTTTTTT.

This rearrangement joins TRBV28 to TRBJ2-5; D is unresolved. Germline V gene sequence: CDR1 MDHEN, CDR2 SYDVKM. Trimming left V 7 bases short and J 0 bases short, with 6 bases between. The CDR3 length is 12 residues. The CDR3 sequence is CASTLDQETQYF. The CDR3 DNA follows: TGTGCCAGCACCCTAGACCAAGAGACCCAGTACTTC.

The chain's CDR3 is CASSGQGLSYEQYF. The CDR3 DNA sequence: TGTGCCAGCAGCGGACAGGGGTTATCCTACGAGCAGTACTTC. The chain employs TRBV5-4 and TRBJ2-7; 9 bases align to TRBD1. There are 14 residues in the CDR3. Trimming took 4 bases from V and 1 from J; bases not matched to a gene: 3. From germline, CDR1 is SGHNT and CDR2 YYREEE (reference sequence).

J is TRBJ1-1 and V is TRBV6-5; TRBD1 might be the D (6 bases). The V end lost 7 bases, the J end lost 7 bases, and 16 bases lay between the germline ends. The CDR3 runs to 13 residues. Germline CDR1 reads MNHEY; CDR2 reads SVGAGI. The CDR3: CASNPGHTSEAFF. The CDR3 DNA reads TGTGCCAGCAACCCGGGACACACAAGTGAAGCTTTCTTT.

This chain connects TRBV27 to TRBJ2-5, with TRBD1 identical over 9 bases. Unmatched junction bases numbered 5, after V lost 4 bases and J lost 5 bases. The CDR3 extends over 14 amino acids. The germline gives CDR1 MNHEY, CDR2 SMNVEV (reference sequence). In nucleotides, the CDR3 is TGTGCCAGCAGTTCGGGACAGGGCTTCGAGACCCAGTACTTC. This encodes CASSSGQGFETQYF.

This chain joins TRBV9 and TRBJ2-2; 15 bases match TRBD2. Germline values: CDR1 SGDLS, CDR2 YYNGEE. The CDR3 extends over 20 amino acids. Germline trimming cut 0 bases from V and 4 bases from J; bases unmatched to any gene: 10. CDR3 nucleotides: TGTGCCAGCAGCGTAGAGCTGGGACTAGCGGGAGGAGGATCCACCGGGGAGCTGTTTTTT. Protein product: CASSVELGLAGGGSTGELFF.

This rearrangement joins TRBV19 to TRBJ1-2; TRBD1 matches 8 bases. This CDR3 spans 15 amino acids. The germline V gene encodes CDR1 LNHDA and CDR2 SQIVND (reference sequence). The ends lost 5 bases at V and 6 bases at J; junction bases unmatched: 11. The CDR3 spells CASSLGTGKVNGYTF. The DNA of the CDR3 is TGTGCCAGTAGTTTGGGGACAGGAAAAGTCAATGGCTACACCTTC.

This chain connects TRBV5-1 to TRBJ2-5, with D perhaps matching TRBD2 (6 bases). The CDR3 consists of 14 residues. Looked up from germline, CDR1 is SGHRS and CDR2 is YFSETQ. V was pared by 0 bases and J by 2 bases, with 8 bases between. The CDR3 is CASSLVGGQETQYF. CDR3 in DNA: TGCGCCAGCAGCTTGGTCGGAGGGCAAGAGACCCAGTACTTC.

The rearrangement joins TRBV25-1 to TRBJ2-3, with D unclear. CDR1 and CDR2 (germline): MGHDK, SYGVNS. CDR3 length equals 11 residues. Trimming took off 4 bases at V and 4 bases at J, with 3 bases between the two ends. The CDR3 here is CASSVADTQYF. For the CDR3, the DNA is TGTGCCAGCAGTGTCGCAGATACGCAGTATTTT.

The chain is built from TRBV6-5 and TRBJ1-1; no clear D. CDR3 length: 14 amino acids. Germline V CDR1 and CDR2: MNHEY, SVGAGI. Trimming removed 7 bases from V and 6 bases from J, with 18 bases in between. The CDR3 nucleotides read TGTGCCAGCATCCCGGCGGGATCGATCTCTGAAGCTTTCTTT. Translated, it gives CASIPAGSISEAFF.

J is TRBJ2-3 and V is TRBV19; TRBD1 agrees at 9 bases. Germline values: CDR1 LNHDA, CDR2 SQIVND (reference sequence). CDR3 length equals 16 residues. V lost 2 bases, J lost 0 bases, and 3 bases stayed unmatched. CDR3 bases: TGTGCCAGTAGTATATACGGGACAGGGAGCACAGATACGCAGTATTTT. As protein: CASSIYGTGSTDTQYF.

V and J are TRBV7-3 and TRBJ2-7, with 7 bases aligning to TRBD2. This CDR3 spans 15 amino acids. In germline, CDR1 is SGHTA, CDR2 FQGTGA. V gave up 5 bases and J gave up 3 bases; unmatched junction bases: 10. The CDR3 protein is CASSPNPGGSYEQYF. CDR3 in DNA: TGTGCCAGCAGCCCCAATCCAGGCGGGAGCTACGAGCAGTACTTC. The whole variable domain, remainder taken from reference TRBV7-3 and TRBJ2-7, is GAGVSQTPSNKVTEKGKYVELRCDPISGHTALYWYRQSLGQGPEFLIYFQGTGAADDSGLPNDRFFAVRPEGSVSTLKIQRTERGDSAVYLCASSPNPGGSYEQYFGPGTRLTVT.

Details on this clone: At one boundary the junction diverges from the germline segment, which might be a read error. The chain employs TRBV27 and TRBJ2-5, with TRBD2 identical over 8 bases. The CDR3 is 12 amino acids. Germline V gene sequence: CDR1 MNHEY, CDR2 SMNVEV (reference sequence). The CDR3 here is CASSYGGENQYF. Written as DNA, the CDR3 is TGTGCCAGCAGTTACGGGGGGGAGAACCAGTACTTC.

V and J are TRBV2 and TRBJ1-5; D possibly corresponds to TRBD1 (5 bases). V lost 7 bases and J 2 bases, leaving 12 bases between the germline ends. The CDR3 length is 14 residues. In germline, CDR1 is SNHLY, CDR2 FYNNEI. The CDR3 DNA sequence: TGTGCCAGCACGGACACCTATCGCAATCAGCCCCAGCATTTT. It codes for CASTDTYRNQPQHF.

The chain is built from TRBV28 and TRBJ2-6; the match to TRBD1 covers 9 bases. This CDR3 comprises 20 residues. V lost 6 bases, J lost 0 bases, and 15 bases stayed unmatched. The germline V gene encodes CDR1 MDHEN and CDR2 SYDVKM. The CDR3 spells CASSTQKTGGPISGANVLTF. In DNA, the CDR3 is TGTGCCAGCAGCACCCAGAAAACAGGGGGCCCGATCTCTGGGGCCAACGTCCTGACTTTC.

The J gene is TRBJ2-7, the V gene TRBV11-2; 9 positions match TRBD2. The CDR3 length is 15 residues. The V gene end was trimmed by 8 bases and the J gene end by 3 bases; junction bases not matched to a gene: 11. CDR1 is SGHAT, CDR2 FQNNGV, per germline. CDR3 protein: CASGPVLAGFYEQYF. The CDR3 region has the DNA TGTGCCAGCGGCCCAGTCCTAGCGGGGTTCTACGAGCAGTACTTC.